These 6 T cell receptor beta chains were all obtained from the same sample, sequenced in a study of T cells in localized non-small cell lung cancer. The table came from immunoSEQ multiplex PCR; TCRdb's copy has only in-frame clones and leaves some out. The sample shows roughly 84,000 clones, more than 70% of them seen only once. The sample in question was peripheral blood, obtained before any cancer treatment. Receptors originate from a woman aged 40-69 years with stage I squamous cell lung carcinoma.

This chain connects TRBV5-1 to TRBJ2-6, with D maybe TRBD2 (5 bases). V lost 0 bases, J lost 4 bases, and 11 bases lay in between. The CDR3 contains 16 residues. Per germline, CDR1 SGHRS and CDR2 YFSETQ. CDR3 protein: CASSLGVASGANVLTF. CDR3 in DNA: TGCGCCAGCAGCTTGGGAGTAGCGTCAGGGGCCAACGTCCTGACTTTC.

V and J are TRBV5-4 and TRBJ1-2; D uncertain. With 3 bases removed from V and 5 bases from J, the gap between germline ends came to 8 bases. The CDR3 extends over 12 amino acids. Germline CDR1 and CDR2: SGHNT and YYREEE (reference sequence). As DNA, the CDR3 is TGTGCCAGCAGCTCCAACCGATATGGCTACACCTTC. It specifies CASSSNRYGYTF. The whole variable domain, filled in from reference TRBV5-4 and TRBJ1-2, reads ETGVTQSPTHLIKTRGQQVTLRCSSQSGHNTVSWYQQALGQGPQFIFQYYREEENGRGNFPPRFSGLQFPNYSSELNVNALELDDSALYLCASSSNRYGYTFGSGTRLTVV.

The gene calls are TRBV7-9 and TRBJ2-3, with D perhaps matching TRBD1 or TRBD2 (6 bases each). CDR1 is SEHNR, CDR2 FQNEAQ, per germline (reference sequence). Trimming took off 0 bases at V and 3 bases at J, with 13 bases between the two ends. The length of the CDR3 is 16 residues. The chain's CDR3 is CASSLAGTGATDTQYF. The CDR3 nucleotides read TGTGCCAGCAGCTTAGCGGGTACGGGGGCAACAGATACGCAGTATTTT.

The chain joins TRBV7-3 to TRBJ2-1; possible D gene TRBD2, 6 bases. This CDR3 contains 14 residues. The germline CDR1 and CDR2 sequences are SGHTA and FQGTGA. The V end lost 1 base, the J end lost 9 bases, and 13 bases lay between the germline ends. Written as DNA, the CDR3 is TGTGCCAGCAGCTTAAGTTTCCTAGCGACTGAGCAGTTCTTC. Its protein product is CASSLSFLATEQFF.

This chain connects TRBV5-1 to TRBJ1-1; D is ambiguous. Germline V gene lookup returns CDR1 SGHRS and CDR2 YFSETQ. The CDR3 has 14 residues. V was clipped by 0 bases and J by 4 bases, with 10 bases between them. The CDR3 DNA reads as TGCGCCAGCAGCTTGGACGGGTTGGGCACTGAAGCTTTCTTT. It specifies CASSLDGLGTEAFF.

The chain links TRBV15 to TRBJ1-5; unclear D gene. V lost 3 bases to trimming and J lost 4 bases, with 4 bases between them. Germline V gives CDR1 LNHNV, CDR2 YYDKDF (reference sequence). The CDR3 extends over 12 amino acids. CDR3 sequence reads: CATSRDNQPQHF. The CDR3 DNA follows: TGTGCCACCAGCAGGGATAATCAGCCCCAGCATTTT.